One sample yielded the 7 T cell receptor beta chains listed below, sequenced in a study of T cell responses to AZD1222 COVID-19 vaccine. Only in-frame clones appear in the TCRdb table, and some are missing; sequencing was by immunoSEQ multiplex PCR. Here the sample spans about 35,000 clones, under 90% being singletons. The sequencing here drew on peripheral blood, taken 28 days after the second AZD1222 dose. Source of these receptors: an adult who received the AZD1222 COVID-19 vaccine.

V gene TRBV23-1 combines with J gene TRBJ1-2; TRBD1 matches 10 bases. TRBV23-1 is annotated as an ORF whose role is uncertain. The ends lost 3 bases at V and 10 bases at J; junction bases unmatched: 2. The CDR3 has 12 residues. The CDR3 reads CASSQDRGNYTF. DNA for the CDR3: TGCGCCAGCAGTCAGGACAGGGGGAACTACACCTTC.

The genes are TRBV29-1 and TRBJ2-7; possibly TRBD1 or TRBD2 for D (6 bases each). Germline V CDR1 and CDR2: SQVTM, ANQGSEA. V was cut by 6 bases and J by 3 bases, with 12 bases left in between. The CDR3 has 12 residues. The CDR3 reads CSVGGSYYEQYF. For the CDR3, the DNA is TGCAGCGTGGGGGGCAGCTACTACGAGCAGTACTTC.

The genes are TRBV11-2 and TRBJ2-1; D unresolved. This CDR3 comprises 13 residues. Germline V gene sequence: CDR1 SGHAT, CDR2 FQNNGV. V was shortened by 0 bases and J by 12 bases, with 12 bases between the two germline ends. The CDR3 is CASSLDVPVVQFF. CDR3 sequence (DNA): TGTGCCAGCAGCTTAGACGTTCCGGTTGTGCAGTTCTTC.

The genes are TRBV3-1 (or the pseudogene TRBV3-2) and TRBJ1-3; D ambiguous. Germline V CDR1 and CDR2: LGHDT, YNNKEL (reference sequence). Deletions cut 9 bases from V and 1 base from J, with 16 bases between. The CDR3 covers 15 residues. CDR3: CASRMSEVSGNTIYF. CDR3 bases: TGTGCCAGTAGGATGTCGGAAGTATCTGGAAACACCATATATTTT.

The rearrangement uses TRBV18 and TRBJ2-1; 7 bases are shared with TRBD2. Per the germline V gene, CDR1 is KGHSH and CDR2 is LQKENI. The CDR3 is 16 amino acids. V was pared by 1 base and J by 7 bases, with 10 bases of the junction left unmatched. As DNA, the CDR3 is TGTGCCAGCTCACCACTCACGAGCGGGGCCCGAAATGAGCAGTTCTTC. Protein product: CASSPLTSGARNEQFF.

The chain couples TRBV6-1 to TRBJ1-4, with TRBD1 identical over 9 bases. The ends lost 6 bases at V and 5 bases at J; junction bases unmatched: 4. CDR1 MNHNS and CDR2 SASEGT come from the germline V gene. CDR3 length equals 14 residues. The DNA for the CDR3 is TGTGCCAGCAGGTCCGGGACAGGGAATGAAAAACTGTTTTTT. It yields the protein CASRSGTGNEKLFF.

The chain uses TRBV29-1 and TRBJ1-1; tentative D call: TRBD1 (6 bases). Per germline, CDR1 SQVTM and CDR2 ANQGSEA. The CDR3 has 13 residues. Trimming took 1 base from V and 10 from J, leaving 16 bases between them. CDR3 in DNA: TGCAGCGTTGAAGTTGGGGGGGGCGCTTCAGCTTTCTTT. Amino acids: CSVEVGGGASAFF. Full variable domain (outside the CDR3, taken from reference TRBV29-1 and TRBJ1-1): SAVISQKPSRDICQRGTSLTIQCQVDSQVTMMFWYRQQPGQSLTLIATANQGSEATYESGFVIDKFPISRPNLTFSTLTVSNMSPEDSSIYLCSVEVGGGASAFFGQGTRLTVV.